The 21 T cell receptor beta chains in this list originate from one sample, sequenced in a study of cytomegalovirus exposure and HLA in healthy donors. PCR primers comprised 60 Vbeta and 13 Jbeta primers. Generated by immunoSEQ multiplex PCR, the TCRdb table keeps only in-frame clones and is missing some. The sample yields some 180,000 clones, over 60% seen once. Source material: PBMCs. The receptor set was obtained from a man between 18 and 29 years old in good health and CMV-seronegative.

The rearrangement joins TRBV7-2 to TRBJ2-1, with 7 bases lining up with TRBD2. This CDR3 is 16 amino acids long. Germline trimming cut 1 base from V and 10 bases from J; bases unmatched to any gene: 13. Germline loops: CDR1 SGHTA, CDR2 FQGNSA. CDR3 loop: CASSLGGSGGVAEQFF. The CDR3 coding sequence is TGTGCCAGCAGCTTAGGGGGGTCGGGGGGAGTGGCCGAGCAGTTCTTC.

The chain combines TRBV14 with TRBJ1-1; D remains unclear. CDR1 and CDR2 from the germline V gene are SGHDN and FVKESK. V was cut by 4 bases and J by 0 bases, with 12 bases left in between. The CDR3 is made up of 15 amino acids. The CDR3 nucleotides read TGTGCCAGCAGCCTTAGGAGAAGAATGAACACTGAAGCTTTCTTT. This codes for CASSLRRRMNTEAFF.

The chain combines TRBV30 with TRBJ2-7; no clear D. The CDR3 sequence is 11 residues long. Trimming stripped 1 base from V and 3 bases from J, with 4 bases between. Germline V gene data show CDR1 as GTSNPN and CDR2 as SVGIG (reference sequence). The CDR3 spells CAWSDSYEQYF. The CDR3, as DNA: TGTGCCTGGAGTGACAGCTACGAGCAGTACTTC. Full variable domain (outside the CDR3, taken from reference TRBV30 and TRBJ2-7): SQTIHQWPATLVQPVGSPLSLECTVEGTSNPNLYWYRQAAGRGLQLLFYSVGIGQISSEVPQNLSASRPQDRQFILSSKKLLLSDSGFYLCAWSDSYEQYFGPGTRLTVT.

The chain combines TRBV2 with TRBJ2-7; 8 bases match TRBD1. The CDR3 is 15 amino acids. Germline V gene data show CDR1 as SNHLY and CDR2 as FYNNEI. V lost 4 bases to trimming and J lost 3 bases; unmatched junction nucleotides: 8. CDR3 amino acids: CASSVETGAYYEQYF. The CDR3 DNA sequence: TGTGCCAGCAGTGTGGAGACAGGGGCCTACTACGAGCAGTACTTC.

V and J are TRBV7-9 and TRBJ2-7; 7 nucleotides match TRBD1. The CDR3 consists of 15 residues. Per the germline V gene, CDR1 is SEHNR and CDR2 is FQNEAQ (reference sequence). V lost 5 bases and J lost 5; bases outside the gene matches: 12. The DNA of the CDR3 is TGTGCCAGCAGCGCAAGGTCCCAGGGGGACCACGAGCAGTACTTC. It codes for CASSARSQGDHEQYF. Complete variable domain (other parts from reference TRBV7-9 and TRBJ2-7): DTGVSQNPRHKITKRGQNVTFRCDPISEHNRLYWYRQTLGQGPEFLTYFQNEAQLEKSRLLSDRFSAERPKGSFSTLEIQRTEQGDSAMYLCASSARSQGDHEQYFGPGTRLTVT.

The chain has TRBV11-2 and TRBJ2-7; TRBD2 might be the D (5 bases). This CDR3 comprises 15 residues. Trimming shortened V by 1 base and J by 6 bases, and 16 bases separated the two germline ends. Looked up from germline, CDR1 is SGHAT and CDR2 is FQNNGV. For the CDR3, the DNA is TGTGCCAGCAGCTTAGCGGGCCTGCGGGCGGGCGAGCAGTACTTC. As protein: CASSLAGLRAGEQYF.

CDR3 amino acids: CASSRALAGPYGYTF. The CDR3 DNA reads TGTGCCAGCAGCCGTGCGCTGGCAGGCCCATATGGCTACACCTTC. V usage is TRBV5-4 and J usage is TRBJ1-2; no clear D gene. Germline V gives CDR1 SGHNT, CDR2 YYREEE (reference sequence). V shed 4 bases and J shed 5 bases, with 18 bases lying between them. CDR3 length: 15 residues.

Only one count was recorded for this clone. The gene calls are TRBV6-1 and TRBJ2-1; D is possibly TRBD1 (5 bases). V was clipped by 2 bases and J by 3 bases, with 14 bases between them. This CDR3 region has 16 residues. Germline V gene lookup returns CDR1 MNHNS and CDR2 SASEGT. The DNA of the CDR3 is TGTGCCAGCAGTGAATCGATAGGGGTGGTCTACAATGAGCAGTTCTTC. As protein: CASSESIGVVYNEQFF.

This chain joins TRBV18 and TRBJ2-5, with TRBD2 identical over 11 bases. This CDR3 is 15 amino acids long. CDR1 KGHSH and CDR2 LQKENI come from the germline V gene. The V segment lost 2 bases and the J segment 3 bases; nucleotides outside the gene matches: 2. CDR3 residues: CASSPKTSGEETQYF. As DNA, the CDR3 is TGTGCCAGCTCACCAAAGACTAGCGGGGAAGAGACCCAGTACTTC.

This clone has a handful of counts. The V call is TRBV19, the J call TRBJ1-2, with D unresolved. The CDR3 spans 12 residues. Germline V lookup: CDR1 LNHDA, CDR2 SQIVND (reference sequence). V gave up 5 bases and J gave up 1 base, with 5 bases separating them. The CDR3 bases are TGTGCCAGTAGTGAGGGTAACTATGGCTACACCTTC. It specifies CASSEGNYGYTF.

This chain joins TRBV30 and TRBJ2-7; 12 bases are a match to TRBD1. This CDR3 contains 16 residues. J was trimmed by 6 bases and V by 0 bases; bases with no gene match: 9. Germline values: CDR1 GTSNPN, CDR2 SVGIG (reference sequence). DNA for the CDR3: TGTGCCTGGAGTGTACGGGTGGGGACAGGGGGCCTCGAGCAGTACTTC. This gives the protein CAWSVRVGTGGLEQYF.

The gene calls are TRBV19 and TRBJ1-4; TRBD1 is a possible D gene (5 bases). In germline, CDR1 is LNHDA, CDR2 SQIVND (reference sequence). V lost 9 bases and J lost 6, with 17 bases in between. The CDR3 runs 14 residues. The CDR3 loop reads CASSTRGRDEKLFF. In DNA, the CDR3 is TGTGCCAGCAGCACACGGGGGAGAGATGAAAAACTGTTTTTT.

This clone was found a few times. The genes are TRBV27 and TRBJ2-6, with D possibly TRBD1 on 6 matching bases. This CDR3 is 16 amino acids long. From germline, CDR1 is MNHEY and CDR2 SMNVEV (reference sequence). V was trimmed by 6 bases and J by 2 bases, leaving 14 bases between them. In nucleotides, the CDR3 is TGTGCCAGCAGAGACAGGTCAGGAGCTGGGGCCAACGTCCTGACTTTC. Translating it yields CASRDRSGAGANVLTF.

This chain joins TRBV30 and TRBJ2-5; 8 bases agree with TRBD1. With the DNA end fitting TRBJ2-7 better, the J assignment may be wrong. This CDR3 comprises 13 residues. The germline V gene encodes CDR1 GTSNPN and CDR2 SVGIG (reference sequence). The CDR3 spells CATEDRGLGEQYF. CDR3 nucleotides: TGTGCCACCGAAGACAGGGGCCTTGGCGAGCAGTACTTC.

V is TRBV14 and J is TRBJ2-7, with TRBD2 matching 9 bases. The V gene's germline CDR1 is SGHDN and CDR2 FVKESK. This CDR3 region has 15 residues. With V trimmed by 1 base and J by 7 bases, 8 bases remained unmatched. CDR3 sequence: CASSQAGLADSEQYF. In DNA, the CDR3 is TGTGCCAGCAGCCAAGCGGGACTAGCAGACTCAGAGCAGTACTTC.

V is TRBV27 and J is TRBJ2-5, with 7 positions matching TRBD1. TRBJ2-7 matches the DNA end more closely, so the J call is doubtful. This CDR3 is 14 amino acids long. Germline V CDR1 and CDR2: MNHEY, SMNVEV (reference sequence). The CDR3 DNA reads as TGTGCCAGCAGTCGGTACAGGGGCGAGTACGAGCAGTACTTC. Translation gives CASSRYRGEYEQYF.

This rearrangement joins TRBV7-8 to TRBJ1-2; possibly TRBD1 for D (5 bases). With 2 bases removed from V and 5 bases from J, the gap between germline ends came to 15 bases. The germline CDR1 and CDR2 sequences are SGHVS and FQNEAQ. CDR3 length: 15 residues. The CDR3 DNA sequence: TGTGCCAGCAGCTTAAGAACAGGCGACCTATATGGCTACACCTTC. The encoded protein is CASSLRTGDLYGYTF.

J is TRBJ1-2 and V is TRBV27; possible D gene TRBD1, 6 bases. The V and J ends lost 4 bases and 8 bases respectively, with 20 bases between them. Per the germline V gene, CDR1 is MNHEY and CDR2 is SMNVEV (reference sequence). CDR3 length equals 15 residues. CDR3 sequence (DNA): TGTGCCAGCAGTTCAACAGGGTTTTCCAGGGGAGGCTACACCTTC. The encoded protein is CASSSTGFSRGGYTF.

The chain is built from TRBV27 and TRBJ2-3; 8 bases fit TRBD2. This CDR3 has 15 residues. The germline CDR1 and CDR2 sequences are MNHEY and SMNVEV (reference sequence). With V trimmed by 2 bases and J by 1 base, 2 bases remained unmatched. The CDR3 spells CASSLNSGGTDTQYF. The CDR3 DNA sequence: TGTGCCAGCAGTTTAAATAGCGGGGGCACAGATACGCAGTATTTT.

In the case of this clone: The junction and the germline gene differ at one end; a read error may be behind it. The chain has TRBV7-7 and TRBJ1-1, with D uncertain. The CDR3 is 13 residues long. CDR1 and CDR2 from the germline V gene are SSHAT and FNYEAQ (reference sequence). DNA of the CDR3: TGTGCTAGCAGCCAAAGCGGAGACACTGAAGCTTTCTTT. Protein: CASSQSGDTEAFF.

The V and J genes are TRBV5-1 and TRBJ2-5; D is unclear. With 3 bases removed from V and 0 bases from J, the gap between germline ends came to 9 bases. CDR3 length: 14 residues. The germline CDR1 and CDR2 sequences are SGHRS and YFSETQ. CDR3 nucleotide sequence: TGCGCCAGCAGCTCCTCTAGTTACCAAGAGACCCAGTACTTC. Its translation: CASSSSSYQETQYF.